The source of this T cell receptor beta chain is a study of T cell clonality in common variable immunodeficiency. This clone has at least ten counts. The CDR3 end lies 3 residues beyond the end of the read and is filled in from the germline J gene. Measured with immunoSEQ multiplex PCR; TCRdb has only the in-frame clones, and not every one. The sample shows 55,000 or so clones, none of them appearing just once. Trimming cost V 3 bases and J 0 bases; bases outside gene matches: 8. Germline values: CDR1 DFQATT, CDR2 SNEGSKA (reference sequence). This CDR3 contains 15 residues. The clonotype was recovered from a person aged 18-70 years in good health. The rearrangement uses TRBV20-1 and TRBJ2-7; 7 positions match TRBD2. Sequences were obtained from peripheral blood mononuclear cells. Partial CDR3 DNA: TGCAGTGCTAGCCCGGCGCAGCGGGGCTCCTACGAG. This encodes CSASPAQRGSYE. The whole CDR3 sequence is CSASPAQRGSYEQYF.